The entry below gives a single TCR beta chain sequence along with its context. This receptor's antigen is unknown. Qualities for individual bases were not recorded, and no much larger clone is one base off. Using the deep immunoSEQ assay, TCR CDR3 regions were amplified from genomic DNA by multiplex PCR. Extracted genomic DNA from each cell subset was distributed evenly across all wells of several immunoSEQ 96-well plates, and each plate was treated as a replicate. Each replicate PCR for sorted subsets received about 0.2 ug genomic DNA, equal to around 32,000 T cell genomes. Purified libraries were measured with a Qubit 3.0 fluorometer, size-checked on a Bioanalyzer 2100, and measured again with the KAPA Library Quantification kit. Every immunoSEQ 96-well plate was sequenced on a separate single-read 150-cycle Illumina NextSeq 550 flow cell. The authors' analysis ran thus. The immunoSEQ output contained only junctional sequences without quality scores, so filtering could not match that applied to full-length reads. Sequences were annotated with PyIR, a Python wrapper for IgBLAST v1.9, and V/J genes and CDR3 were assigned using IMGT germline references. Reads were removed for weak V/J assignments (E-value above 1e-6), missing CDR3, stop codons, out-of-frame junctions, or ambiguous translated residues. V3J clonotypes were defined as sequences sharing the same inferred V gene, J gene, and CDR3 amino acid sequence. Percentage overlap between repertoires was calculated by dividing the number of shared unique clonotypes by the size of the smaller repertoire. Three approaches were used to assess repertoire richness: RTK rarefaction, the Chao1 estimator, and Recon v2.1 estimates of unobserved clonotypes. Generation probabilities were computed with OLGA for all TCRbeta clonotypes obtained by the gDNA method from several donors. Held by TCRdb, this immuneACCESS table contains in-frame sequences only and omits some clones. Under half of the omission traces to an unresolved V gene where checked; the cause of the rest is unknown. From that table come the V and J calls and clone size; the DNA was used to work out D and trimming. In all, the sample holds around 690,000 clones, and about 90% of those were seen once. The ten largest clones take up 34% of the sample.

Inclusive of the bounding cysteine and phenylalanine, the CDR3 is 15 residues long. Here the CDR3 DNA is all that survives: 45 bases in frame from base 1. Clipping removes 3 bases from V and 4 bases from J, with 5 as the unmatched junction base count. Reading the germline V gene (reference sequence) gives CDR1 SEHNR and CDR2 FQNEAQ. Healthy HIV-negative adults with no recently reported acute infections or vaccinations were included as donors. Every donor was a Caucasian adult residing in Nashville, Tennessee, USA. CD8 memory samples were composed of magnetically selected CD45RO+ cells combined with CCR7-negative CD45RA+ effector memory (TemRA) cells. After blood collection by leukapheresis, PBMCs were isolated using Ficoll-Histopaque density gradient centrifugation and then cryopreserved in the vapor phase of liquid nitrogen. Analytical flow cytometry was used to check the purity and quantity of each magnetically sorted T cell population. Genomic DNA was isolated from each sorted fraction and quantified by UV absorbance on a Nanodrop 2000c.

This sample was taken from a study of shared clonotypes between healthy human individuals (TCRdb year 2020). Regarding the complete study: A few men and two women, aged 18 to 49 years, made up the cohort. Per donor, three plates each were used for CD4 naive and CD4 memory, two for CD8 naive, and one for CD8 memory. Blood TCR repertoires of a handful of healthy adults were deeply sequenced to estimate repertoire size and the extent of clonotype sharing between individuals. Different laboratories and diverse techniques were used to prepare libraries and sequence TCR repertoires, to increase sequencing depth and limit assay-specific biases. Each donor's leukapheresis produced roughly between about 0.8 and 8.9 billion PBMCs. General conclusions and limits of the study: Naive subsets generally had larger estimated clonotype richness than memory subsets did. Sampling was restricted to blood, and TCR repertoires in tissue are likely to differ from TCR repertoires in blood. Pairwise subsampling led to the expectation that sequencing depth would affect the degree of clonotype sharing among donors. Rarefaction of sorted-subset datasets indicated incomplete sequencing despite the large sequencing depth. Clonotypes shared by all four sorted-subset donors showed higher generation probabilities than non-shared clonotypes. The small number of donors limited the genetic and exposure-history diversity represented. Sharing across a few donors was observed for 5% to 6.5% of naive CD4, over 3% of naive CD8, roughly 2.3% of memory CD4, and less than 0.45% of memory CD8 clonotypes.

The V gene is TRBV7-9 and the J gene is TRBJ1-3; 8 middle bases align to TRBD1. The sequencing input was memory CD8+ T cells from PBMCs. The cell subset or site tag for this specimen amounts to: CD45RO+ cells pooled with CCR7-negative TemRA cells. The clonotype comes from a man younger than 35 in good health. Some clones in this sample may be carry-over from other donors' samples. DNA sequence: TGTGCCAGCAGCTTGCTTGGGACAGGAGGAAACACCATATATTTT. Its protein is CASSLLGTGGNTIYF.